This T cell receptor (beta chain) was found in a study of shared clonotypes between healthy human individuals. It was at deep level that the assay was run. Libraries were prepared by immunoSEQ multiplex PCR; TCRdb keeps only in-frame clonotypes and omits some of them. The table shows roughly 1,100,000 clones, with about 76% occurring only once. Whole-study results and caveats: Naive subsets tended to show greater estimated richness than memory subsets. Sampling involved blood alone; tissue repertoires likely differ. A handful of donors showed sharing of about 4.6% of naive CD4 clonotypes.

CDR3 length: 17 amino acids. The germline V gene has CDR1 KGHSH and CDR2 LQKENI. The V gene end was trimmed by 4 bases and the J gene end by 9 bases; junction bases not matched to a gene: 14. As concerns this clone: Its antigen is currently unknown.

The sequence derives from a man aged 18 to 30 in good health. The chain has TRBV18 and TRBJ1-6; 8 bases agree with TRBD1. The sequenced sample was memory CD4+ T cells sorted from blood. Subset reported: CD45RA-negative fraction. The CDR3 coding sequence is TGTGCCAGCTCACTGATGCCAGGGGGCGAGGTTGCTTCACCCCTCCACTTT. Its translation is CASSLMPGGEVASPLHF.